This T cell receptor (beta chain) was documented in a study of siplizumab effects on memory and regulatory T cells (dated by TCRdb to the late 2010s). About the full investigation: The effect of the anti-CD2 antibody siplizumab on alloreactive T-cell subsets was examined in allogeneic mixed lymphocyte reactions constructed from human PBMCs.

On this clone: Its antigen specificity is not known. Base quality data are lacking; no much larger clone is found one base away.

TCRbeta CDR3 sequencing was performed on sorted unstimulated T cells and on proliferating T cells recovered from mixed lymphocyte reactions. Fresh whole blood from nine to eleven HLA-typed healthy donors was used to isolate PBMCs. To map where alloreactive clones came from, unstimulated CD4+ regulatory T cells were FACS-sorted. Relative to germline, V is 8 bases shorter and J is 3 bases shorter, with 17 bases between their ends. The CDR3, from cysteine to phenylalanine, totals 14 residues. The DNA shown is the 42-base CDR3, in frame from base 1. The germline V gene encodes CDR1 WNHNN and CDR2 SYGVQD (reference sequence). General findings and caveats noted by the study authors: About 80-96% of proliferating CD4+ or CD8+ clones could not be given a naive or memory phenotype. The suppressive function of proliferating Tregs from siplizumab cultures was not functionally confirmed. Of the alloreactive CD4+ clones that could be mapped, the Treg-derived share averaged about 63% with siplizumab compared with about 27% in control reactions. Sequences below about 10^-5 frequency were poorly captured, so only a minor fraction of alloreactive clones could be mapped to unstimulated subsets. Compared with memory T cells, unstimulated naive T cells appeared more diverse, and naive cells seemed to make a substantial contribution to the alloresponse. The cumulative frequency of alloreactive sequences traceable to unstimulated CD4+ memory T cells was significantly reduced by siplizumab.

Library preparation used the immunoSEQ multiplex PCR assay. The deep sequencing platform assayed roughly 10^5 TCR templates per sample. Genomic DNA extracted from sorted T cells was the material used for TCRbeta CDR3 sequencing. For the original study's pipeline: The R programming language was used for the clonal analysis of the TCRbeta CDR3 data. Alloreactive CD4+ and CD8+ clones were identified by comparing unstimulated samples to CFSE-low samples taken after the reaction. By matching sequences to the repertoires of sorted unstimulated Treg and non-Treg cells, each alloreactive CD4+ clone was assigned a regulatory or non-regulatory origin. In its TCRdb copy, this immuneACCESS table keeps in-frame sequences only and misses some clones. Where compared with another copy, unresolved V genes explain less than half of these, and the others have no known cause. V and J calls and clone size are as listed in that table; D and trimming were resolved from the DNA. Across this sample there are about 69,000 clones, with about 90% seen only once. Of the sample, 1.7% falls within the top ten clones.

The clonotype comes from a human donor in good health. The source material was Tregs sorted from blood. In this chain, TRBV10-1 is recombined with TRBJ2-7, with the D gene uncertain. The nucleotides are TGCGCCAGCGCCCCGGGCCTGAACCTCTACGAGCAGTACTTC. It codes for CASAPGLNLYEQYF.